This TCR beta chain was recovered during a study of PD-L1 blockade in urothelial cancer. The wider study: Blood drawn 3 weeks (second dose) and 6 weeks after treatment start was analyzed.

Germline V lookup: CDR1 SEHNR, CDR2 FQNEAQ (reference sequence). The CDR3 has 15 amino acids. The V and J ends lost 5 bases and 2 bases, in that order; junction bases with no gene match: 7. Measured with immunoSEQ multiplex PCR; TCRdb has only the in-frame clones, and not every one. The table records 45,000 to 60,000 clones, more than 75% of them present only once. As to time point: pretreatment peripheral blood. The sequences come from PBMCs, collected around atezolizumab (anti-PD-L1) treatment. The sequence came from a man aged 45-60 years with urothelial cancer. The gene calls are TRBV7-9 and TRBJ1-2; the match to TRBD1 covers 8 bases. The CDR3 sequence is CASSPRTGLNYGYTF. The CDR3, as DNA: TGTGCCAGCAGCCCTAGGACAGGGTTGAACTATGGCTACACCTTC.